This TCR beta chain comes out of a study of radiotherapy plus CTLA-4 blockade in lung cancer. To note about this clone: The antigen remains unidentified.

The V end lost 7 bases, the J end lost 5 bases, and 23 bases lay between the germline ends. In germline, CDR1 is SGHAT, CDR2 FQNNGV. The CDR3 contains 16 residues. Clones were read by immunoSEQ multiplex PCR, and TCRdb kept only the in-frame ones, dropping some. The profile shows tens of thousands of clones, approximately 80% of them singletons. Study-level findings and limits: Tumor-origin TCR clones grew in blood after radiotherapy plus ipilimumab.

This TCR came from a human donor with non-small cell lung cancer whose response to radiotherapy plus ipilimumab could not be evaluated. The V call is TRBV11-2, the J call TRBJ1-2; D is uncertain. The sequenced sample was peripheral blood, obtained from a patient treated with radiotherapy plus ipilimumab. The CDR3 loop is CASTQSGYSQYYGYTF. CDR3 sequence (DNA): TGTGCCAGCACCCAATCGGGGTACAGCCAGTATTATGGCTACACCTTC. The whole variable domain, remainder taken from reference TRBV11-2 and TRBJ1-2, is EAGVAQSPRYKIIEKRQSVAFWCNPISGHATLYWYQQILGQGPKLLIQFQNNGVVDDSQLPKDRFSAERLKGVDSTLKIQPAKLEDSAVYLCASTQSGYSQYYGYTFGSGTRLTVV.